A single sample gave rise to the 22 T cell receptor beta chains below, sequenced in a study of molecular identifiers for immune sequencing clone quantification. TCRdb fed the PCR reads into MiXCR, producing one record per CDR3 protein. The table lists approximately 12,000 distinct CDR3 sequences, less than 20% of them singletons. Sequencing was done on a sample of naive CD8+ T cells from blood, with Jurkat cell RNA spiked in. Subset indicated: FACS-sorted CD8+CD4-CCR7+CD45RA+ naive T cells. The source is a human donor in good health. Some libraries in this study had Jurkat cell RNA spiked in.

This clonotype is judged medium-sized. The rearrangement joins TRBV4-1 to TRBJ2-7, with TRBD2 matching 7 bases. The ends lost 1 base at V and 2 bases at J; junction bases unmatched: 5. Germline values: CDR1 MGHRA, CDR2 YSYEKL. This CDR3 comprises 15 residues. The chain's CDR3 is CASSQAASGTYEQYF. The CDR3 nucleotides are TGCGCCAGCAGCCAAGCGGCTAGCGGTACCTACGAGCAGTACTTC.

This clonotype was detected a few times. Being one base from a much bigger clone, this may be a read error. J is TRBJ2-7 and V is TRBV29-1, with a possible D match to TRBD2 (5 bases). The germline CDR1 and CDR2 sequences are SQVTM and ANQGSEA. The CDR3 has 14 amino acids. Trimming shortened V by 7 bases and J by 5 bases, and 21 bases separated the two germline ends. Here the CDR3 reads CSATYAGRIHEQYF. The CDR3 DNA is TGCAGCGCCACATACGCGGGTCGGATCCACGAGCAGTACTTC.

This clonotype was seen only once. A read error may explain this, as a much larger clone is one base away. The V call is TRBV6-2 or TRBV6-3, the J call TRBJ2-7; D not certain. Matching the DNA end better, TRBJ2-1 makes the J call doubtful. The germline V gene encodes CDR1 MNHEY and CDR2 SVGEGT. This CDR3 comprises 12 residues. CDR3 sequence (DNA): TGTGCCAGCAGTTACTCACCCTACGAGCAGTTCTTC. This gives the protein CASSYSPYEQFF.

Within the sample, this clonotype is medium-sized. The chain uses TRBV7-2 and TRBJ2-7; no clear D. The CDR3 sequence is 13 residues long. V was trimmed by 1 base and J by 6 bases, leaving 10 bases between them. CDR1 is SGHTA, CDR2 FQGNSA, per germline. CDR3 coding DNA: TGTGCCAGCAGCTTAGGTGCAAGAAGCGAGCAGTACTTC. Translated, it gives CASSLGARSEQYF.

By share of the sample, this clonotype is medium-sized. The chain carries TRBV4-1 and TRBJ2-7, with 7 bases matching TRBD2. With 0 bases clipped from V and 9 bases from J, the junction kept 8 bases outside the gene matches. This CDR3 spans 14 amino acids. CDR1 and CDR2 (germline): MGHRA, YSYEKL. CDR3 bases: TGCGCCAGCAGCCAAGATGGGCTAGCGGTTGGGCAGTACTTC. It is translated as CASSQDGLAVGQYF.

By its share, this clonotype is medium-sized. The CDR3 region has the DNA TGTGCCAGCAGCCCGCTGACTAGCGACCAAGAGACCCAGTACTTC. Its protein product is CASSPLTSDQETQYF. This sequence joins TRBV7-9 and TRBJ2-5; TRBD2 agrees at 8 bases. The CDR3 runs 15 residues. Germline-derived CDR1 and CDR2 are SEHNR and FQNEAQ (reference sequence). After removal of 5 bases from V and 0 bases from J, the junction contained 5 bases not matched to a gene.

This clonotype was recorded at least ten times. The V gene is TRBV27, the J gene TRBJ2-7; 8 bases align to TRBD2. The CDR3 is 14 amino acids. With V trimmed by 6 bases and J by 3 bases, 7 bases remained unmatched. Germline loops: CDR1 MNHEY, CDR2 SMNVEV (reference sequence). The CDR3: CASSTSGLVYEQYF. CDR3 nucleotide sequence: TGTGCCAGCAGCACATCGGGACTAGTCTACGAGCAGTACTTC.

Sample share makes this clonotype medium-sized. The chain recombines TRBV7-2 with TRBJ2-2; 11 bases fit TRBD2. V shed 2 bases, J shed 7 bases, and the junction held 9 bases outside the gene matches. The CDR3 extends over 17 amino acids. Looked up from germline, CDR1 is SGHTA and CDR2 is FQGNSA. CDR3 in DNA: TGTGCCAGCAGCTTACGGACTAGCGGGTATAGAGTCGGGGAGCTGTTTTTT. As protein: CASSLRTSGYRVGELFF. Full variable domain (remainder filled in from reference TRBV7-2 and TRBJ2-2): GAGVSQSPSNKVTEKGKDVELRCDPISGHTALYWYRQSLGQGLEFLIYFQGNSAPDKSGLPSDRFSAERTGGSVSTLTIQRTQQEDSAVYLCASSLRTSGYRVGELFFGEGSRLTVL.

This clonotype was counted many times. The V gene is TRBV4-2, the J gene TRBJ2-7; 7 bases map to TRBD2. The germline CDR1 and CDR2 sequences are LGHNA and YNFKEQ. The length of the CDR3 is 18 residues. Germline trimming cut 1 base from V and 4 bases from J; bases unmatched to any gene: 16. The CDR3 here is CASSQVGGGVSGVYEQYF. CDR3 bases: TGTGCCAGCAGCCAAGTGGGGGGGGGTGTCTCCGGGGTGTACGAGCAGTACTTC.

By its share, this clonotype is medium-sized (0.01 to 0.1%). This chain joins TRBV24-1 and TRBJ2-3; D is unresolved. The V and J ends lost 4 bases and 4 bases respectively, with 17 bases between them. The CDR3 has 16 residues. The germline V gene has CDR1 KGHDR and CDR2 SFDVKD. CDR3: CATSEVDISGADTQYF. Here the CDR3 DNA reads TGTGCCACCAGTGAAGTCGACATCTCTGGAGCAGATACGCAGTATTTT.

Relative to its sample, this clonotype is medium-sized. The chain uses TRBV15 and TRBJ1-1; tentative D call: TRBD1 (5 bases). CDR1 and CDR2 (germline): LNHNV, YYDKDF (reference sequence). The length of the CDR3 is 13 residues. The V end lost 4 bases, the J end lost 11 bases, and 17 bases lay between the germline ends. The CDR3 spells CATSTGDQNQAFF. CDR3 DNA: TGTGCCACCAGCACCGGGGACCAAAACCAGGCTTTCTTT.

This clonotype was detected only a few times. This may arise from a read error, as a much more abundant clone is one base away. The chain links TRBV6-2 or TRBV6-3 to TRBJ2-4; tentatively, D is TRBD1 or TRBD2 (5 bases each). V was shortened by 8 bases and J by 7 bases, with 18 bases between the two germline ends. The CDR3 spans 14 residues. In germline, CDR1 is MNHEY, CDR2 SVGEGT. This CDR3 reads CASAGTELMNIQYF. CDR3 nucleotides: TGTGCCAGCGCAGGGACCGAGCTAATGAACATTCAGTACTTC.

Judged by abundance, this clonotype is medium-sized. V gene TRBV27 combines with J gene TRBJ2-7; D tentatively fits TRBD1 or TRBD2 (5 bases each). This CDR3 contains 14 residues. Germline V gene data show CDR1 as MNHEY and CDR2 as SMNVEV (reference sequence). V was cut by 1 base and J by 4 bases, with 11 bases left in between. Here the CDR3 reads CASSLFRGPYEQYF. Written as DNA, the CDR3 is TGTGCCAGCAGTTTATTCCGGGGCCCGTACGAGCAGTACTTC.

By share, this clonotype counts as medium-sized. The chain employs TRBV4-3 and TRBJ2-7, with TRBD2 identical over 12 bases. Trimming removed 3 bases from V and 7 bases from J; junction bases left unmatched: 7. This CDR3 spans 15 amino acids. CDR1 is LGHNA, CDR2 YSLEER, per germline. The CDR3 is CASSHLAGGPYEQYF. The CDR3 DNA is TGCGCCAGCAGCCATCTAGCGGGAGGGCCGTATGAGCAGTACTTC.

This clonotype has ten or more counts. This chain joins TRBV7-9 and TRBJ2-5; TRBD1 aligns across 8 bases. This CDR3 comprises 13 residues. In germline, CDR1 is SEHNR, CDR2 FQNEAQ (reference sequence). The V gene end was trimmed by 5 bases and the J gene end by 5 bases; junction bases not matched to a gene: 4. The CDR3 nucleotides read TGTGCCAGCAGCCCTCGGGACAGGGAGACCCAGTACTTC. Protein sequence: CASSPRDRETQYF.

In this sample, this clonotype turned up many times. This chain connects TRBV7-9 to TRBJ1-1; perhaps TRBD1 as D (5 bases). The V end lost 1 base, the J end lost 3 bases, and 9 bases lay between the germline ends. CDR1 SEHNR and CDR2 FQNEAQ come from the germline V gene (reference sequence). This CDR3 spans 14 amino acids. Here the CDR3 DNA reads TGTGCCAGCAGCTTAGAAATAGGGGACACTGAAGCTTTCTTT. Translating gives CASSLEIGDTEAFF.

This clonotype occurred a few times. DNA of the CDR3: TGTGCCAGCAGTAGCCAGGTGACTAATGAAAAACTGTTTTTT. Residues: CASSSQVTNEKLFF. The chain recombines TRBV27 with TRBJ1-4, with D unclear. Germline values: CDR1 MNHEY, CDR2 SMNVEV (reference sequence). The CDR3 covers 14 residues. Trimming removed 5 bases from V and 2 bases from J, with 9 bases in between.

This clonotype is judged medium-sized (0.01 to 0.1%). The CDR3 here is CASSHGDHEQYF. The CDR3 DNA is TGTGCCAGCAGCCATGGGGATCACGAGCAGTACTTC. The chain joins TRBV7-9 to TRBJ2-7; D call uncertain. V was trimmed by 5 bases and J by 5 bases, leaving 10 bases between them. The germline CDR1 and CDR2 sequences are SEHNR and FQNEAQ (reference sequence). This CDR3 region has 12 residues.

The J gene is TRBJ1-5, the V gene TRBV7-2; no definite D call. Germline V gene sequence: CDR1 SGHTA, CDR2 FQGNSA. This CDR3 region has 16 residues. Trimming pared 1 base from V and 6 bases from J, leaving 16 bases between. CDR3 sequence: CASSLVGIHLGQPQHF. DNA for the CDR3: TGTGCCAGCAGCTTAGTAGGCATACATCTTGGTCAGCCCCAGCATTTT.

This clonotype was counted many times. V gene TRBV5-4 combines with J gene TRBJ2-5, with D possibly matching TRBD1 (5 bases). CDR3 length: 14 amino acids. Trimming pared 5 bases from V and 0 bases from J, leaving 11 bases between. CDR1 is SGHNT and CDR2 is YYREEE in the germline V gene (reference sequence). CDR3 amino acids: CASRYDSNQETQYF. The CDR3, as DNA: TGTGCCAGCAGATATGACAGTAACCAAGAGACCCAGTACTTC.

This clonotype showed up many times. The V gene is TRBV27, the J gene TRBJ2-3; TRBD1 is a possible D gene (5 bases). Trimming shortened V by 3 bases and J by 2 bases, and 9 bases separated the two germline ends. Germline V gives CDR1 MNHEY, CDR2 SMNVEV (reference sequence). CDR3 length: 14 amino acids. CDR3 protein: CASSFLQATDTQYF. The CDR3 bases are TGTGCCAGCAGTTTCTTACAGGCCACAGATACGCAGTATTTT.

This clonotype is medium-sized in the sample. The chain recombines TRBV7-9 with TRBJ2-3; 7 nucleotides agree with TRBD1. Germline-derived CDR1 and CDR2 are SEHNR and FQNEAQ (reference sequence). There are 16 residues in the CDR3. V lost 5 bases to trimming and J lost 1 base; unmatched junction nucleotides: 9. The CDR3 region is CASSPGTAPRTDTQYF. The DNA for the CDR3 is TGTGCCAGCAGCCCGGGGACAGCTCCTCGCACAGATACGCAGTATTTT.